This T cell receptor beta chain was identified in a study of tumor-infiltrating lymphocytes in oesophageal squamous cell carcinoma. Each CDR3 protein is one row after TCRdb ran MiXCR on the PCR reads. The repertoire consists of over 8,500 distinct CDR3 sequences, with under 60% occurring once and the leading ten covering 19%. The CDR3 runs 14 residues. Germline V lookup: CDR1 SGHVS, CDR2 FNYEAQ. V was shortened by 5 bases and J by 5 bases, with 13 bases between the two germline ends. The sequence was collected from a female donor with esophageal squamous cell carcinoma. V and J are TRBV7-6 and TRBJ1-5; D gene uncertain. The sample taken for sequencing was esophageal tumor tissue. The CDR3 protein is CASSPDLWDQPQHF. DNA for the CDR3: TGTGCCAGCAGCCCTGATCTGTGGGATCAGCCCCAGCATTTT.